The present T cell receptor (beta chain) was sequenced within a study of blood T cell repertoires in COVID-19. On the study more broadly: Samples taken during acute and convalescent COVID-19 were collected in the United States, Italy and Spain.

Assay: immunoSEQ multiplex PCR; the TCRdb copy retains only in-frame clones and omits some. The table lists over 200,000 clones, 75% to 90% of them singletons. A COVID-19 case was met by exposed participants within 2 weeks before study entry. V lost 1 base to trimming and J lost 0 bases; unmatched junction nucleotides: 6. CDR1 and CDR2 (germline): SGHTA, FQGNSA. This CDR3 has 16 amino acids. The source material was PBMCs or T cells enriched from blood (not recorded which). The receptor comes from a woman aged 30 to 39 who had been exposed to COVID-19. The gene calls are TRBV7-2 and TRBJ2-7; 7 positions match TRBD1. The DNA of the CDR3 is TGTGCCAGCAGCTTAGTCTCGACAGGGCCCTCCTACGAGCAGTACTTC. Translated, it gives CASSLVSTGPSYEQYF.